A selection of T cell receptor beta chains follows, all from one sample in a study of blood T cell repertoires in COVID-19. Assay: immunoSEQ multiplex PCR; the TCRdb copy retains only in-frame clones and omits some. The data hold around 120,000 clones, with 85% to 90% observed a single time. The specimen sequenced was peripheral blood. The receptors come from a woman at least 80 years old with acute or convalescent COVID-19. The CDR3 runs from the conserved cysteine through the conserved F or W. The D gene is left open where the match is weak. The size field is filled for only some rows; it gives once, few, many or a size class.

d_call	cdr3_length	clone_size	j_call	v_call	cdr3_nt	cdr3_aa
.	12	.	TRBJ2-1	TRBV15	TGTGCCACCAGCAGGACAGGCAATGAGCAGTTCTTC	CATSRTGNEQFF
.	17	.	TRBJ1-2	TRBV7-2	TGTGCCAGCAGCTTACCCCTACGGTGGGGGGGCGAATATGGCTACACCTTC	CASSLPLRWGGEYGYTF
.	15	.	TRBJ1-5	TRBV7-2	TGTGCCAGCAGTCTCAGGGGCATTAGCAATCAGCCCCAGCATTTT	CASSLRGISNQPQHF
TRBD1	13	.	TRBJ2-2	TRBV19	TGTGCCAGTACCTCAGGGGGTAACGGGGAGCTGTTTTTT	CASTSGGNGELFF
.	14	.	TRBJ1-4	TRBV28	TGTGCCAGCACCCCCGGGACTTTTAATGAAAAACTGTTTTTT	CASTPGTFNEKLFF
TRBD1	13	few	TRBJ1-5	TRBV5-4	TGTGCCAGCAGCTTGGGACAGGGGTCTTACCAGCATTTT	CASSLGQGSYQHF
.	16	.	TRBJ2-7	TRBV19	TGTGCCAGTAGTTCCCCTGGAGGACAGAGGTCCTACGAGCAGTACTTC	CASSSPGGQRSYEQYF
.	14	.	TRBJ2-5	TRBV24-1	TGTGCCACCAGTGACCCTGACGGGAAAGAGACCCAGTACTTC	CATSDPDGKETQYF
TRBD1	16	.	TRBJ1-3	TRBV19	TGTGCCAGTAGTCCGGACAGGGGAGTCTCTGGAAACACCATATATTTT	CASSPDRGVSGNTIYF
TRBD1	17	.	TRBJ1-6	TRBV18	TGTGCCAGCTCACCACTCGGACAGGGTATGAGGAATTCACCCCTCCACTTT	CASSPLGQGMRNSPLHF
.	13	.	TRBJ2-7	TRBV12-3/TRBV12-4	TGTGCCAGCAGTGGGTCAGGGGCCTACGAGCAGTACTTC	CASSGSGAYEQYF
.	14	.	TRBJ2-3	TRBV3-1/TRBV3-2	TGTGCCAGCAGTCCGGGGGGCCGCACAGATACGCAGTATTTT	CASSPGGRTDTQYF
TRBD2	17	once	TRBJ2-5	TRBV19	TGTGCCAGTAGTATAGATCTGACTAGCGGGGGGTCGGAGACCCAGTACTTC	CASSIDLTSGGSETQYF
.	14	.	TRBJ2-2	TRBV25-1	TGTGCCAGCAGCACTCCGCAGGGGTCCGGGGAGCTGTTTTTT	CASSTPQGSGELFF
TRBD1	13	.	TRBJ1-2	TRBV10-3	TGTGCCATCAGACAAACAGGGGGGGATGGCTACACCTTC	CAIRQTGGDGYTF